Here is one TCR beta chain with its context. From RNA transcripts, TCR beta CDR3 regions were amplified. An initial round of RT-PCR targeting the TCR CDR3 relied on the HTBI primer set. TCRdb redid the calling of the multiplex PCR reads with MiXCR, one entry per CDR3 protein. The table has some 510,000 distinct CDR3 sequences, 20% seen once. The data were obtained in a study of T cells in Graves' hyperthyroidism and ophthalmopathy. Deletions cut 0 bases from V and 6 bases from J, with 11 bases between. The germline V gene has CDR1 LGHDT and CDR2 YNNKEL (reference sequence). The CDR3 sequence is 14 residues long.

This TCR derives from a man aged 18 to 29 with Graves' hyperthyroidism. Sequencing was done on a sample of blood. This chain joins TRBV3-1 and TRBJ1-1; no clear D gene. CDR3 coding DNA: TGTGCCAGCAGCCAAGAAGTGAGGGCGCCTGAAGCTTTCTTT. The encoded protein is CASSQEVRAPEAFF.